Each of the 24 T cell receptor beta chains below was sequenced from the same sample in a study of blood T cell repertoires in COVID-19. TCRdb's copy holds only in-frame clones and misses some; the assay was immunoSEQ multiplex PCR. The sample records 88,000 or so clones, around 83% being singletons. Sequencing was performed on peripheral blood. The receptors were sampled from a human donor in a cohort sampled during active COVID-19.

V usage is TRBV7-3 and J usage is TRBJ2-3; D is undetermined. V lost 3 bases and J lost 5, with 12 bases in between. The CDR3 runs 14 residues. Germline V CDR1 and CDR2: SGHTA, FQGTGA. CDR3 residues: CASSFGLAGDTQYF. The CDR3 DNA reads TGTGCCAGCAGCTTTGGCCTCGCAGGAGATACGCAGTATTTT. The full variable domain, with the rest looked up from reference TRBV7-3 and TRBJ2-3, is GAGVSQTPSNKVTEKGKYVELRCDPISGHTALYWYRQSLGQGPEFLIYFQGTGAADDSGLPNDRFFAVRPEGSVSTLKIQRTERGDSAVYLCASSFGLAGDTQYFGPGTRLTVL.

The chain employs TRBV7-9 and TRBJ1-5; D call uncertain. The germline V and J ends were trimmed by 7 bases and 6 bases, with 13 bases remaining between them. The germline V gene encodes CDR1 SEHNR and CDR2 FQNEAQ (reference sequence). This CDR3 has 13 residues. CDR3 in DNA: TGTGCCAGCACCCCCGGAGGGATTCAGCCCCAGCATTTT. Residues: CASTPGGIQPQHF.

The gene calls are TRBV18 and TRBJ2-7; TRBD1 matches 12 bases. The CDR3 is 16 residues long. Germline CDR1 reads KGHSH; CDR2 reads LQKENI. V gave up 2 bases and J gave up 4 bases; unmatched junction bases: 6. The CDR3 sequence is CASSPSWDRGQYEQYF. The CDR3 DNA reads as TGTGCCAGCTCACCATCATGGGACAGGGGGCAGTACGAGCAGTACTTC.

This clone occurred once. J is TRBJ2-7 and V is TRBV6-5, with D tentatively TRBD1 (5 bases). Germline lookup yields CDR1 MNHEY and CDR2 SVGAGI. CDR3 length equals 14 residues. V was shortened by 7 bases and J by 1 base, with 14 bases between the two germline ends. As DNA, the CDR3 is TGTGCCAGCACCACGGCAGGGCAATCCTACGAGCAGTACTTC. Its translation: CASTTAGQSYEQYF.

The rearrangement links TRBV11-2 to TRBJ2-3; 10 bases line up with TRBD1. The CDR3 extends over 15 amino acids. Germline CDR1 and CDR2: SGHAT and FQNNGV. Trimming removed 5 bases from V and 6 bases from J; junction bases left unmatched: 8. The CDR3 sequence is CASSNRQGAYDTQYF. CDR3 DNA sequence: TGTGCCAGCAGCAATCGACAGGGGGCCTATGATACGCAGTATTTT.

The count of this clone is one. CDR3 sequence: CASSLKGRRETQYF. DNA of the CDR3: TGTGCCAGCAGTTTAAAGGGAAGGAGGGAGACCCAGTACTTC. This chain joins TRBV28 and TRBJ2-5; perhaps TRBD2 as D (5 bases). The CDR3 contains 14 residues. V was shortened by 2 bases and J by 5 bases, with 12 bases between the two germline ends. Germline lookup yields CDR1 MDHEN and CDR2 SYDVKM.

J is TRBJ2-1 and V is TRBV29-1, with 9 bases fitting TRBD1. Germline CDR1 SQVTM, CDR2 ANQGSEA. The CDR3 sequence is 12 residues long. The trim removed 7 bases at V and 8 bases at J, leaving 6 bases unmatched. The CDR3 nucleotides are TGCAGCGGGAACAGGGGGCGGGATGAGCAGTTCTTC. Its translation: CSGNRGRDEQFF.

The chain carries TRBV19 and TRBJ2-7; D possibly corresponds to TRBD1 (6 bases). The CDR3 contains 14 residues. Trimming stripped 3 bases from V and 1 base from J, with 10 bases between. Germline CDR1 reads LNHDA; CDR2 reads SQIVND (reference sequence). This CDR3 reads CASSIGRGSYEQYF. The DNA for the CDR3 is TGTGCCAGTAGTATTGGCAGGGGATCCTACGAGCAGTACTTC.

The CDR3 DNA follows: TGTGCCAGCAGCCAAAGGACAGATAATTCACCCCTCCACTTT. Translating gives CASSQRTDNSPLHF. This chain connects TRBV4-2 to TRBJ1-6, with D maybe TRBD1 (6 bases). V was clipped by 2 bases and J by 5 bases, with 7 bases between them. The germline CDR1 and CDR2 sequences are LGHNA and YNFKEQ. This CDR3 region has 14 residues.

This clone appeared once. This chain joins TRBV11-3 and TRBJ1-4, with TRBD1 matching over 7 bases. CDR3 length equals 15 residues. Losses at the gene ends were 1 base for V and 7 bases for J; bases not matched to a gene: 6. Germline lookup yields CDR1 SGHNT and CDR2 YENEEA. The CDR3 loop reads CASSLVGQGGEKLFF. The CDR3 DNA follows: TGTGCCAGCAGCTTAGTCGGGCAGGGGGGTGAAAAACTGTTTTTT.

The CDR3 nucleotides read TGTGCCACCGGGGGAGTGCGTGTCCAAGAGACCCAGTACTTC. Its translation is CATGGVRVQETQYF. V is TRBV2 and J is TRBJ2-5, with D tentatively TRBD2 (6 bases). The CDR3 has 14 amino acids. Germline values: CDR1 SNHLY, CDR2 FYNNEI. Deletions cut 10 bases from V and 1 base from J, with 16 bases between.

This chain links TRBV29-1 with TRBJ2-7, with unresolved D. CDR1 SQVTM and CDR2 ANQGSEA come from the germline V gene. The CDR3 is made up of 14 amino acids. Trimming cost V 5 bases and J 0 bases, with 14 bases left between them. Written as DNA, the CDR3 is TGCAGCGTTCTTCAGGCTTTCACCTCCTACGAGCAGTACTTC. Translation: CSVLQAFTSYEQYF.

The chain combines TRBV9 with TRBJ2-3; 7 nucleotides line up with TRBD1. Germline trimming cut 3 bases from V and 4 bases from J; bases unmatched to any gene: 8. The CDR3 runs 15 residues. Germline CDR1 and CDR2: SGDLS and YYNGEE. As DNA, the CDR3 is TGTGCCAGCAGCGCCTGGGACAGCGTTCCAGATACGCAGTATTTT. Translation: CASSAWDSVPDTQYF.

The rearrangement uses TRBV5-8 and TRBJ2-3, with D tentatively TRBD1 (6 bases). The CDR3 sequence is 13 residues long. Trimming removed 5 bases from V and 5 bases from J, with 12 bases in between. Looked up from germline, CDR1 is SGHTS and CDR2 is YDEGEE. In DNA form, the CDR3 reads TGTGCCAGCAGGAGGACAGCTATAGATACGCAGTATTTT. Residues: CASRRTAIDTQYF.

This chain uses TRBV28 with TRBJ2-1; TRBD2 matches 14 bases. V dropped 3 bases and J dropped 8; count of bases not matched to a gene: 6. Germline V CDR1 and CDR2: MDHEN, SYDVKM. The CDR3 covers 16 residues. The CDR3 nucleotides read TGTGCCAGCAGTTTTTTGGGGACTAGCGGGAGCTATGAGCAGTTCTTC. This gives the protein CASSFLGTSGSYEQFF.

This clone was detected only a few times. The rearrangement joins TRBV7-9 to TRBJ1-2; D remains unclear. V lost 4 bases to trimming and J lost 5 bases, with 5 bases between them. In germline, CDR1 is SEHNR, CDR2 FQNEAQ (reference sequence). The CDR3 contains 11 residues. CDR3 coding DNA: TGTGCCAGCAGCTCCGGTTATGGCTACACCTTC. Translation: CASSSGYGYTF.

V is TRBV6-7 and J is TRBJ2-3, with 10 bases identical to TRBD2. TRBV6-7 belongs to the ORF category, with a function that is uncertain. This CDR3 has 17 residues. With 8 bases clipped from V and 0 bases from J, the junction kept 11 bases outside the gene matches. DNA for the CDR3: TGTGCCAGCCCGGGGGCTAGCGGGGGTCCTAGCACAGATACGCAGTATTTT. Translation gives CASPGASGGPSTDTQYF.

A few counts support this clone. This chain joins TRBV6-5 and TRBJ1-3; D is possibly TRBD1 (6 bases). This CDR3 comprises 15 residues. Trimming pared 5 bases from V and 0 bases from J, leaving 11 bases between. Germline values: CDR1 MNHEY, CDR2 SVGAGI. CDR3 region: CASSTDRRSGNTIYF. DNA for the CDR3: TGTGCCAGCAGTACCGACAGGCGCTCTGGAAACACCATATATTTT.

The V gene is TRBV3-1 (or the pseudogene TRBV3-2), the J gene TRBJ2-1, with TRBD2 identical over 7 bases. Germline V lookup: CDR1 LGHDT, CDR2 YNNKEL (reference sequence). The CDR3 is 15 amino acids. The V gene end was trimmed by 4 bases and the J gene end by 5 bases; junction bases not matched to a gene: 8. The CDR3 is CASSPREGTDNEQFF. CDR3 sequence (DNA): TGTGCCAGCAGCCCCAGGGAGGGGACCGACAATGAGCAGTTCTTC.

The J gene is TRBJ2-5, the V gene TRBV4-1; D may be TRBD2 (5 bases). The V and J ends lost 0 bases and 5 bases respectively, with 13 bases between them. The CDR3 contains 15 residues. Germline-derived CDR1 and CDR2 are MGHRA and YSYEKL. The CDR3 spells CASSQEGTQRETQYF. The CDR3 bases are TGCGCCAGCAGCCAAGAAGGTACCCAGCGGGAGACCCAGTACTTC.

The CDR3 protein is CASSPGMKEGTQYF. CDR3 in DNA: TGTGCCAGCAGTCCTGGTATGAAGGAGGGGACCCAGTACTTC. This chain uses TRBV14 with TRBJ2-5; maybe TRBD2 (6 bases). In germline, CDR1 is SGHDN, CDR2 FVKESK. The CDR3 contains 14 residues. Trimming shortened V by 6 bases and J by 7 bases, and 18 bases separated the two germline ends.

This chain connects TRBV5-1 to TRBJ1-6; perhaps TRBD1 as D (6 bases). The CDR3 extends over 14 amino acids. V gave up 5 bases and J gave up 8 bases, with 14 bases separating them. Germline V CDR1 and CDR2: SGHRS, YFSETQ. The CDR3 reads CASRHRDTDSPLHF. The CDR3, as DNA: TGCGCCAGCAGACACCGGGACACAGATTCACCCCTCCACTTT.

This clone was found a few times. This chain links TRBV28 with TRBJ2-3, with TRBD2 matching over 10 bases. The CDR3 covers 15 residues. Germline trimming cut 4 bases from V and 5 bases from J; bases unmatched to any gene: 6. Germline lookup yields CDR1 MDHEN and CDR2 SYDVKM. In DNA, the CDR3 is TGTGCCAGCAGTTCCAGCGGGGGGGCCAGAGATACGCAGTATTTT. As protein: CASSSSGGARDTQYF.

CDR3 nucleotide sequence: TGTGCCAGCAGCTTAGATCAGGGAGGGCCGAACACTGAAGCTTTCTTT. It is translated as CASSLDQGGPNTEAFF. The chain has TRBV11-3 and TRBJ1-1; tentatively, D is TRBD1 (5 bases). The CDR3 sequence is 16 residues long. CDR1 and CDR2 (germline): SGHNT, YENEEA. Trimming took off 0 bases at V and 1 base at J, with 12 bases between the two ends.